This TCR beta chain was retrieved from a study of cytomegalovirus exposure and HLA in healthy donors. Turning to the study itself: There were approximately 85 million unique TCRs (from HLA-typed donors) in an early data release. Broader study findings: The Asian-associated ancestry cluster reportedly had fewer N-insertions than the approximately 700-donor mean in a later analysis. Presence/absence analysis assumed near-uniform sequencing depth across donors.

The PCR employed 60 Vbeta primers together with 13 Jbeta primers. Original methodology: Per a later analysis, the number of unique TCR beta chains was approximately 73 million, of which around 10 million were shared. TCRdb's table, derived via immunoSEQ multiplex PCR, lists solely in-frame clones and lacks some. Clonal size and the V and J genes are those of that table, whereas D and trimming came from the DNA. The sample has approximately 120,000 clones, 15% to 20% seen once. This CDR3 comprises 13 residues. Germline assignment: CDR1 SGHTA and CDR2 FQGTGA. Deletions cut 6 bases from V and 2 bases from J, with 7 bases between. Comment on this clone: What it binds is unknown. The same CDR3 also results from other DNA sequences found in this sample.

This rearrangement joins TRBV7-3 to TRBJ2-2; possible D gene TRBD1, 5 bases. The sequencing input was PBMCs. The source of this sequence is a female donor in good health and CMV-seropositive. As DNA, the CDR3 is TGTGCCAGCAGTAGGGGAAACACCGGGGAGCTGTTTTTT. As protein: CASSRGNTGELFF.